The 27 T cell receptor beta chains reported below all come from one sample, sequenced in a study of blood T cell repertoires in COVID-19. Only in-frame clones appear in the TCRdb table, and some are missing; sequencing was by immunoSEQ multiplex PCR. In the table there are 120,000 or so clones, 88% of which are singletons. Sequenced material: peripheral blood. The source of these receptors is a human donor in a cohort sampled during active COVID-19.

The CDR3 here is CASSIPLVLATDTQYF. The CDR3 DNA reads as TGTGCCAGTAGTATCCCTCTGGTTCTAGCGACAGATACGCAGTATTTT. The genes are TRBV19 and TRBJ2-3; D perhaps matches TRBD2 (6 bases). The CDR3 spans 16 residues. CDR1 and CDR2 (germline): LNHDA, SQIVND (reference sequence). Trimming removed 3 bases at V and 3 bases at J, with 16 bases between. The full variable domain, with the rest looked up from reference TRBV19 and TRBJ2-3, is DGGITQSPKYLFRKEGQNVTLSCEQNLNHDAMYWYRQDPGQGLRLIYYSQIVNDFQKGDIAEGYSVSREKKESFPLTVTSAQKNPTAFYLCASSIPLVLATDTQYFGPGTRLTVL.

The chain joins TRBV7-9 to TRBJ2-7; D unresolved. CDR1 and CDR2 from the germline V gene are SEHNR and FQNEAQ (reference sequence). There are 11 residues in the CDR3. V was clipped by 6 bases and J by 7 bases, with 10 bases between them. This CDR3 is CASSLLEEQYF. The CDR3 nucleotides are TGTGCCAGCAGTCTTCTCGAGGAGCAGTACTTC.

The chain employs TRBV6-5 and TRBJ2-7, with 8 nucleotides matching TRBD1. J gave up 4 bases and V 4 bases, and 6 bases lay outside the gene matches. CDR1 is MNHEY, CDR2 SVGAGI, per germline. The CDR3 has 14 amino acids. The DNA for the CDR3 is TGTGCCAGCAGTTGGGGACAGGAGGATTACGAGCAGTACTTC. This codes for CASSWGQEDYEQYF.

As for this clone: In the same sample, other DNA sequences code for this CDR3. The chain combines TRBV5-4 with TRBJ2-3; 12 bases map to TRBD2. This CDR3 region has 17 residues. The germline V gene has CDR1 SGHNT and CDR2 YYREEE (reference sequence). Trimming at V came to 0 bases and at J to 2 bases, leaving 4 bases not matched to a gene. DNA of the CDR3: TGTGCCAGCAGCTTGGCTAGCGGGAGGGACCACACAGATACGCAGTATTTT. Its protein product is CASSLASGRDHTDTQYF.

This chain joins TRBV12-5 and TRBJ1-3, with D unclear. V gave up 6 bases and J gave up 6 bases, with 9 bases separating them. Germline CDR1 is LGHNT and CDR2 is FRNRAP. CDR3 length: 12 residues. The CDR3 protein is CASGLTLNTIYF. In nucleotides, the CDR3 is TGTGCTAGTGGCCTTACTCTAAACACCATATATTTT.

V is TRBV20-1 and J is TRBJ2-7; no reliable D call. Per germline, CDR1 DFQATT and CDR2 SNEGSKA (reference sequence). The CDR3 spans 11 residues. V was cut by 3 bases and J by 6 bases, with 9 bases left in between. CDR3 nucleotides: TGCAGTGCTAGTTGGGCCTTCGAGCAGTACTTC. It is translated as CSASWAFEQYF.

Here the CDR3 reads CASSLGRGPLSPLHF. CDR3 bases: TGTGCCAGCAGTTTGGGCAGGGGGCCACTTTCACCCCTCCACTTT. The V and J genes are TRBV28 and TRBJ1-6; 8 bases are a match to TRBD1. The length of the CDR3 is 15 residues. Germline-derived CDR1 and CDR2 are MDHEN and SYDVKM. The ends lost 3 bases at V and 9 bases at J; junction bases unmatched: 7. Supplemented by reference TRBV28 and TRBJ1-6, the full variable domain reads DVKVTQSSRYLVKRTGEKVFLECVQDMDHENMFWYRQDPGLGLRLIYFSYDVKMKEKGDIPEGYSVSREKKERFSLILESASTNQTSMYLCASSLGRGPLSPLHFGNGTRLTVT.

The chain joins TRBV18 to TRBJ1-1; 11 bases fit TRBD1. The CDR3 runs 14 residues. With V trimmed by 6 bases and J by 5 bases, 5 bases remained unmatched. In germline, CDR1 is KGHSH, CDR2 LQKENI. This chain's CDR3 is CASSQGQGVTEAFF. CDR3 sequence (DNA): TGTGCCAGCTCCCAGGGACAGGGGGTAACTGAAGCTTTCTTT.

The gene calls are TRBV28 and TRBJ2-2; 11 bases map to TRBD2. The junction had 2 bases not matched to a gene; V was cut back by 3 bases and J by 5 bases. CDR3 length: 15 residues. Germline V gives CDR1 MDHEN, CDR2 SYDVKM. The CDR3 DNA is TGTGCCAGCAGTTTTGGGACTAGCGGTACCGGGGAGCTGTTTTTT. It codes for CASSFGTSGTGELFF.

This clone has a single count. The CDR3 DNA follows: TGCGCCAGCAGCCTTACCGCCTCCGGGACAGGGGCCTACGAGCAGTACTTC. This encodes CASSLTASGTGAYEQYF. The rearrangement joins TRBV4-1 to TRBJ2-7; TRBD1 aligns across 10 bases. Germline CDR1 MGHRA, CDR2 YSYEKL. V lost 4 bases, J lost 2 bases, and 11 bases stayed unmatched. This CDR3 region has 17 residues.

V usage is TRBV6-5 and J usage is TRBJ2-3; D is possibly TRBD2 (6 bases). The germline V gene encodes CDR1 MNHEY and CDR2 SVGAGI. The V gene lost 5 bases and the J gene lost 1 base, with 10 bases spanning the gap. The CDR3 contains 14 residues. The CDR3 DNA reads TGTGCCAGCAGTCGGGGACTCGGCACAGATACGCAGTATTTT. This encodes CASSRGLGTDTQYF.

The gene calls are TRBV18 and TRBJ2-3, with TRBD2 identical over 8 bases. CDR3 length: 16 residues. Germline-derived CDR1 and CDR2 are KGHSH and LQKENI. Trimming removed 3 bases from V and 0 bases from J; junction bases left unmatched: 5. CDR3: CASSPPSGRSTDTQYF. CDR3 DNA: TGTGCCAGCTCACCTCCGAGCGGGAGAAGCACAGATACGCAGTATTTT. The full variable domain, completed using reference TRBV18 and TRBJ2-3, is NAGVMQNPRHLVRRRGQEARLRCSPMKGHSHVYWYRQLPEEGLKFMVYLQKENIIDESGMPKERFSAEFPKEGPSILRIQQVVRGDSAAYFCASSPPSGRSTDTQYFGPGTRLTVL.

The chain couples TRBV28 to TRBJ2-5; 8 bases agree with TRBD2. Germline V CDR1 and CDR2: MDHEN, SYDVKM. The CDR3 runs 15 residues. The V and J ends lost 2 bases and 3 bases, in that order; junction bases with no gene match: 5. As DNA, the CDR3 is TGTGCCAGCAGTTTAAGGGGACTAGAAAAAGAGACCCAGTACTTC. This sequence encodes CASSLRGLEKETQYF.

In DNA form, the CDR3 reads TGTGCCAGCTCACCACCTACCCAGGGGGGAAACACCATATATTTT. Amino acid sequence: CASSPPTQGGNTIYF. This sequence joins TRBV18 and TRBJ1-3; D is possibly TRBD1 (6 bases). This CDR3 is built from 15 residues. The V end was cut by 0 bases, the J end by 4 bases, with 10 bases between. Germline loops: CDR1 KGHSH, CDR2 LQKENI.

CDR3 nucleotide sequence: TGCAGCGCAAGGACTATTCAAGAGACCCAGTACTTC. Amino acid sequence: CSARTIQETQYF. The chain has TRBV29-1 and TRBJ2-5; TRBD2 might be the D (6 bases). This CDR3 contains 12 residues. Trimming removed 7 bases at V and 2 bases at J, with 11 bases between. CDR1 is SQVTM, CDR2 ANQGSEA, per germline.

To note about this clone: Its ends do not fully match the called genes, so a read error is possible. The chain recombines TRBV7-7 with TRBJ1-4; D possibly corresponds to TRBD1 (6 bases). The germline CDR1 and CDR2 sequences are SSHAT and FNYEAQ (reference sequence). This CDR3 contains 15 residues. CDR3 amino acids: CASSPDRRPNEKLFF. Written as DNA, the CDR3 is TGTGCTAGCAGCCCCGACAGGCGACCTAATGAAAAACTGTTTTTT.

The chain links TRBV18 to TRBJ2-7, with D possibly matching TRBD2 (5 bases). V dropped 2 bases and J dropped 3 bases, with 11 bases sitting between them. Per the germline V gene, CDR1 is KGHSH and CDR2 is LQKENI. This CDR3 contains 14 residues. The CDR3 is CASSPRRSLYEQYF. The CDR3 DNA sequence: TGTGCCAGCTCACCAAGGAGGTCCCTCTACGAGCAGTACTTC.

The chain is built from TRBV5-5 and TRBJ1-2; maybe TRBD1 (6 bases). Trimming took off 0 bases at V and 3 bases at J, with 15 bases between the two ends. The V gene's germline CDR1 is SGHKS and CDR2 YYEKEE (reference sequence). CDR3 size: 16 residues. CDR3: CASSLGQARQYYGYTF. The DNA of the CDR3 is TGTGCCAGCAGCTTGGGACAGGCCCGCCAGTACTATGGCTACACCTTC. Full variable domain (missing parts from reference TRBV5-5 and TRBJ1-2): DAGVTQSPTHLIKTRGQQVTLRCSPISGHKSVSWYQQVLGQGPQFIFQYYEKEERGRGNFPDRFSARQFPNYSSELNVNALLLGDSALYLCASSLGQARQYYGYTFGSGTRLTVV.

The rearrangement joins TRBV12-3 or TRBV12-4 to TRBJ2-1, with a possible D match to TRBD1 (5 bases). The CDR3 loop spans 13 amino acids. V was shortened by 3 bases and J by 8 bases, with 11 bases between the two germline ends. The CDR3 spells CASSFYSGYEQFF. The CDR3 nucleotides read TGTGCCAGCAGTTTTTATTCAGGGTATGAGCAGTTCTTC.

The rearrangement uses TRBV5-4 and TRBJ2-5; D possibly corresponds to TRBD1 (6 bases). The CDR3 spans 15 residues. Germline V gives CDR1 SGHNT, CDR2 YYREEE (reference sequence). Deletions cut 0 bases from V and 0 bases from J, with 9 bases between. Here the CDR3 reads CASSLVGAYQETQYF. CDR3 DNA: TGTGCCAGCAGCTTGGTGGGGGCCTACCAAGAGACCCAGTACTTC.

The chain recombines TRBV21-1 with TRBJ2-2; the D call in the table, TRBD2, was not verified against the DNA. TRBV21-1 has pseudogene status. This CDR3 region has 15 residues. The CDR3 DNA sequence: TGTGCCAGCAACCAGCGGGAGGGACCACCCGGGGAGCTGTTTTTT. This codes for CASNQREGPPGELFF.

V and J are TRBV2 and TRBJ2-7; possible D gene TRBD2, 6 bases. The CDR3 is 15 amino acids. Per the germline V gene, CDR1 is SNHLY and CDR2 is FYNNEI. Trimming shortened V by 4 bases and J by 6 bases, and 19 bases separated the two germline ends. CDR3 nucleotides: TGTGCCAGCAGTGTACGGGCGGGAATAAAAGGCGAGCAGTACTTC. Translating gives CASSVRAGIKGEQYF. Variable domain in full (rest from reference TRBV2 and TRBJ2-7): EPEVTQTPSHQVTQMGQEVILRCVPISNHLYFYWYRQILGQKVEFLVSFYNNEISEKSEIFDDQFSVERPDGSNFTLKIRSTKLEDSAMYFCASSVRAGIKGEQYFGPGTRLTVT.

The chain links TRBV5-8 to TRBJ2-7; 7 positions match TRBD1. Per the germline V gene, CDR1 is SGHTS and CDR2 is YDEGEE. The V and J ends lost 4 bases and 2 bases, in that order; junction bases with no gene match: 3. The CDR3 sequence is 13 residues long. DNA for the CDR3: TGTGCCAGCAGCCGAGGACAGGCCTACGAGCAGTACTTC. Protein: CASSRGQAYEQYF.

The V call is TRBV27, the J call TRBJ1-1; 7 bases are shared with TRBD1. Germline CDR1 is MNHEY and CDR2 is SMNVEV (reference sequence). V trimming: 3 bases; J trimming: 7 bases; junction bases outside the gene matches: 11. CDR3 length: 15 amino acids. The CDR3 nucleotides read TGTGCCAGCAGTTTCCTGGGACAGAACCGCTTTGAAGCTTTCTTT. Protein product: CASSFLGQNRFEAFF.

The rearrangement uses TRBV10-3 and TRBJ2-3; D not resolved. This CDR3 has 14 amino acids. V lost 4 bases and J lost 1, with 9 bases in between. Germline CDR1 and CDR2: ENHRY and SYGVKD. The CDR3 sequence: CAISGVIGTDTQYF. The DNA of the CDR3 is TGTGCCATCAGTGGAGTCATTGGCACAGATACGCAGTATTTT.

The chain uses TRBV5-1 and TRBJ2-5; 10 bases map to TRBD2. Looked up from germline, CDR1 is SGHRS and CDR2 is YFSETQ. Trimming cost V 5 bases and J 4 bases; bases outside gene matches: 2. This CDR3 is built from 13 residues. The CDR3 sequence is CASRTSGIETQYF. CDR3 sequence (DNA): TGCGCCAGCAGAACTAGCGGGATAGAGACCCAGTACTTC.

The genes are TRBV5-6 and TRBJ2-3, with 8 bases identical to TRBD2. The CDR3 totals 16 residues. Trimming removed 3 bases from V and 4 bases from J; junction bases left unmatched: 10. Germline lookup yields CDR1 SGHDT and CDR2 YYEEEE. CDR3 sequence: CASSWPGGAEADTQYF. In DNA, the CDR3 is TGTGCCAGCAGCTGGCCCGGGGGGGCCGAAGCAGATACGCAGTATTTT. Supplemented by reference TRBV5-6 and TRBJ2-3, the full variable domain reads DAGVTQSPTHLIKTRGQQVTLRCSPKSGHDTVSWYQQALGQGPQFIFQYYEEEERQRGNFPDRFSGHQFPNYSSELNVNALLLGDSALYLCASSWPGGAEADTQYFGPGTRLTVL.